The 32 T cell receptor beta chains below were found in one sample sequenced in a study of blood T cell repertoires in COVID-19. Using immunoSEQ multiplex PCR, the repertoire was profiled, and TCRdb retains in-frame clones only, with some absent. The sample gives hundreds of thousands of clones, more than 75% of which show up once; around an eighth is in the top ten. Sample: peripheral blood. Receptors originate from an older woman with active or convalescent COVID-19.

The chain has TRBV7-2 and TRBJ2-3; TRBD2 agrees at 9 bases. CDR3 length: 16 residues. V was clipped by 1 base and J by 3 bases; unmatched bases: 5. CDR1 and CDR2 from the germline V gene are SGHTA and FQGNSA. The CDR3 DNA reads TGTGCCAGCAGCTTAGTTAGCGGGGGAGGGACAGATACGCAGTATTTT. This gives the protein CASSLVSGGGTDTQYF. The full variable domain, its missing parts supplied by reference TRBV7-2 and TRBJ2-3, is GAGVSQSPSNKVTEKGKDVELRCDPISGHTALYWYRQSLGQGLEFLIYFQGNSAPDKSGLPSDRFSAERTGGSVSTLTIQRTQQEDSAVYLCASSLVSGGGTDTQYFGPGTRLTVL.

The chain employs TRBV6-5 and TRBJ1-1, with 7 nucleotides matching TRBD1. V trimming: 6 bases; J trimming: 1 base; junction bases outside the gene matches: 5. CDR3 length: 14 residues. CDR1 and CDR2 from the germline V gene are MNHEY and SVGAGI. The CDR3 DNA follows: TGTGCCAGCAGGGGCGGGACAGCGAACACTGAAGCTTTCTTT. This encodes CASRGGTANTEAFF.

The rearrangement links TRBV9 to TRBJ2-7; D may be TRBD1 (7 bases). The CDR3 is 11 residues long. The V and J ends lost 4 bases and 7 bases respectively, with 9 bases between them. Germline V CDR1 and CDR2: SGDLS, YYNGEE. The CDR3 bases are TGTGCCAGCAGCCCAGGGGGGGAGCAGTACTTC. This sequence encodes CASSPGGEQYF.

The chain couples TRBV7-8 to TRBJ2-2; 9 nucleotides match TRBD2. V was clipped by 5 bases and J by 7 bases; unmatched bases: 11. Germline CDR1 is SGHVS and CDR2 is FQNEAQ. This CDR3 has 16 amino acids. The CDR3 DNA follows: TGTGCCAGCAGCACCGCGGCGGGGGGGCGTGGCGGGGAGCTGTTTTTT. Its protein is CASSTAAGGRGGELFF.

The table lists this clone with a count of one. V gene TRBV28 combines with J gene TRBJ1-2; D is uncertain. V was shortened by 5 bases and J by 5 bases, with 6 bases between the two germline ends. The germline CDR1 and CDR2 sequences are MDHEN and SYDVKM. This CDR3 spans 11 amino acids. The CDR3 region is CASSPSYGYTF. Here the CDR3 DNA reads TGTGCCAGCAGTCCGTCTTATGGCTACACCTTC.

The chain links TRBV9 to TRBJ2-1; the match to TRBD1 covers 8 bases. V lost 3 bases, J lost 9 bases, and 11 bases stayed unmatched. CDR1 SGDLS and CDR2 YYNGEE come from the germline V gene. The CDR3 is made up of 15 amino acids. The CDR3 region has the DNA TGTGCCAGCAGCGACGGGCAGGGGGCCAGTGGTGAGCAGTTCTTC. It encodes CASSDGQGASGEQFF.

The rearrangement joins TRBV6-5 to TRBJ2-1; the match to TRBD2 covers 12 bases. The CDR3 is made up of 15 amino acids. J was trimmed by 7 bases and V by 5 bases; bases with no gene match: 6. CDR1 and CDR2 (germline): MNHEY, SVGAGI. Here the CDR3 reads CASSPGLAGSNEQFF. In DNA, the CDR3 is TGTGCCAGCAGTCCCGGACTAGCGGGGAGTAATGAGCAGTTCTTC.

This clone was detected once. The V gene is TRBV5-1, the J gene TRBJ1-2; D may be TRBD1 (6 bases). Germline lookup yields CDR1 SGHRS and CDR2 YFSETQ. The CDR3 length is 16 residues. V was cut by 0 bases and J by 3 bases, with 15 bases left in between. The CDR3 spells CASSLGPRDTHYGYTF. CDR3 coding DNA: TGCGCCAGCAGCTTGGGACCCCGGGACACCCACTATGGCTACACCTTC.

This rearrangement joins TRBV5-1 to TRBJ2-2; 7 bases align to TRBD1. There are 15 residues in the CDR3. Germline lookup yields CDR1 SGHRS and CDR2 YFSETQ. After removal of 4 bases from V and 4 bases from J, the junction contained 7 bases not matched to a gene. The CDR3: CASSRGTDLTGELFF. Written as DNA, the CDR3 is TGCGCCAGCAGCAGAGGGACAGACCTCACCGGGGAGCTGTTTTTT.

This clone has just a few counts. DNA of the CDR3: TGTGCCAGCAGCAAATCCGGGACAGGAGGCGCAGCTTTCTTT. Translation: CASSKSGTGGAAFF. The chain joins TRBV7-9 to TRBJ1-1; 8 bases are shared with TRBD1. The CDR3 extends over 14 amino acids. Germline values: CDR1 SEHNR, CDR2 FQNEAQ (reference sequence). V was pared by 5 bases and J by 10 bases, with 12 bases of the junction left unmatched.

The V and J genes are TRBV7-2 and TRBJ2-7; D not resolved. V lost 4 bases and J 0 bases, leaving 10 bases between the germline ends. Germline CDR1 reads SGHTA; CDR2 reads FQGNSA. The CDR3 sequence is 14 residues long. CDR3 amino acids: CASSSSWSSYEQYF. CDR3 nucleotides: TGTGCCAGCAGCTCCTCCTGGAGCTCCTACGAGCAGTACTTC.

The J gene is TRBJ2-5, the V gene TRBV7-2; maybe TRBD2 (6 bases). V was clipped by 1 base and J by 1 base, with 7 bases between them. Germline CDR1 is SGHTA and CDR2 is FQGNSA. This CDR3 is built from 14 residues. In nucleotides, the CDR3 is TGTGCCAGCAGCTTAGAGCGGGTCCAAGAGACCCAGTACTTC. This translates into CASSLERVQETQYF.

V gene TRBV30 combines with J gene TRBJ1-1; D is unclear. V lost 4 bases and J 1 base, leaving 13 bases between the germline ends. This CDR3 is 14 amino acids long. Germline CDR1 and CDR2: GTSNPN and SVGIG (reference sequence). The CDR3 reads CAWTPEVGNTEAFF. CDR3 DNA: TGTGCCTGGACCCCCGAGGTGGGGAACACTGAAGCTTTCTTT.

V and J are TRBV7-8 and TRBJ2-5; 7 nucleotides align to TRBD2. This CDR3 has 15 amino acids. The V gene's germline CDR1 is SGHVS and CDR2 FQNEAQ. V lost 1 base to trimming and J lost 4 bases; unmatched junction nucleotides: 6. CDR3 sequence: CASSLVRGVGETQYF. The CDR3 DNA sequence: TGTGCCAGCAGCTTAGTACGGGGGGTAGGAGAGACCCAGTACTTC.

For this clone: Distinct nucleotide sequences in the sample also encode this CDR3. The genes are TRBV7-2 and TRBJ2-7, with 7 nucleotides matching TRBD1. The CDR3 is 14 amino acids. J was trimmed by 0 bases and V by 5 bases; bases with no gene match: 4. CDR1 and CDR2 from the germline V gene are SGHTA and FQGNSA. The CDR3 bases are TGTGCCAGCAGCCGGGACAGAAGCTCCTACGAGCAGTACTTC. Residues: CASSRDRSSYEQYF.

V and J are TRBV12-5 and TRBJ1-4; D uncertain. V was trimmed by 6 bases and J by 0 bases, leaving 8 bases between them. The germline CDR1 and CDR2 sequences are LGHNT and FRNRAP. The CDR3 contains 14 residues. DNA for the CDR3: TGTGCTAGTGGCGGGGTTGCAACTAATGAAAAACTGTTTTTT. This translates into CASGGVATNEKLFF.

Here the CDR3 reads CASSLNGATEAFF. The CDR3 coding sequence is TGTGCCAGCAGCTTAAATGGGGCGACTGAAGCTTTCTTT. This chain links TRBV7-3 with TRBJ1-1; the D gene is possibly TRBD1 (5 bases). The CDR3 has 13 residues. V was shortened by 1 base and J by 5 bases, with 8 bases between the two germline ends. The germline V gene encodes CDR1 SGHTA and CDR2 FQGTGA.

The gene calls are TRBV7-9 and TRBJ2-3; the match to TRBD2 covers 10 bases. This CDR3 has 15 amino acids. V lost 4 bases to trimming and J lost 5 bases; unmatched junction nucleotides: 6. Looked up from germline, CDR1 is SEHNR and CDR2 is FQNEAQ (reference sequence). CDR3 sequence: CASSSVAGGGDTQYF. The CDR3, as DNA: TGTGCCAGCAGCTCTGTAGCGGGGGGTGGAGATACGCAGTATTTT. The complete variable domain, with remaining parts taken from reference TRBV7-9 and TRBJ2-3, reads DTGVSQNPRHKITKRGQNVTFRCDPISEHNRLYWYRQTLGQGPEFLTYFQNEAQLEKSRLLSDRFSAERPKGSFSTLEIQRTEQGDSAMYLCASSSVAGGGDTQYFGPGTRLTVL.

V is TRBV18 and J is TRBJ2-1; the match to TRBD1 covers 10 bases. The CDR3 contains 15 residues. Per the germline V gene, CDR1 is KGHSH and CDR2 is LQKENI. V gave up 3 bases and J gave up 12 bases; unmatched junction bases: 11. The CDR3 region is CASSPPGQGIDGQFF. CDR3 sequence (DNA): TGTGCCAGCTCACCTCCGGGACAGGGGATCGATGGGCAGTTCTTC.

The chain uses TRBV19 and TRBJ1-6; TRBD1 is a possible D gene (6 bases). Germline values: CDR1 LNHDA, CDR2 SQIVND (reference sequence). The CDR3 totals 12 residues. Trimming removed 11 bases from V and 7 bases from J, with 12 bases in between. The CDR3 is CAEDRANSPLHF. DNA for the CDR3: TGTGCCGAGGACAGAGCCAATTCACCCCTCCACTTT.

As concerns this clone: The same CDR3 arises from other DNA sequences in this sample as well. The chain links TRBV5-4 to TRBJ1-2, with 8 bases aligning to TRBD1. The CDR3 loop spans 13 amino acids. The J segment lost 5 bases and the V segment lost 1 base, leaving 1 base of the junction unmatched. Germline V lookup: CDR1 SGHNT, CDR2 YYREEE (reference sequence). The CDR3 loop reads CASSLNRGYGYTF. The CDR3 DNA reads as TGTGCCAGCAGCTTGAACAGGGGGTATGGCTACACCTTC.

The chain joins TRBV7-3 to TRBJ2-2; TRBD1 aligns across 10 bases. With V trimmed by 8 bases and J by 4 bases, 10 bases remained unmatched. The CDR3 consists of 16 residues. CDR1 and CDR2 from the germline V gene are SGHTA and FQGTGA. CDR3 in amino acids: CASGQPGQGITGELFF. DNA of the CDR3: TGTGCCAGCGGCCAACCGGGACAGGGGATCACCGGGGAGCTGTTTTTT.

This rearrangement joins TRBV3-1 (or the pseudogene TRBV3-2) to TRBJ1-2, with 7 bases aligning to TRBD1. Looked up from germline, CDR1 is LGHDT and CDR2 is YNNKEL (reference sequence). The CDR3 has 15 residues. Trimming removed 3 bases from V and 4 bases from J; junction bases left unmatched: 8. The chain's CDR3 is CASSQALRGIYGYTF. The CDR3 nucleotides are TGTGCCAGCAGCCAGGCGCTCAGGGGGATCTATGGCTACACCTTC.

V usage is TRBV19 and J usage is TRBJ1-4, with 7 bases that match TRBD1. Trimming took 5 bases from V and 8 from J; bases not matched to a gene: 2. This CDR3 contains 12 residues. Per germline, CDR1 LNHDA and CDR2 SQIVND (reference sequence). CDR3 nucleotides: TGTGCCAGTAGTGACAGGGAGGAAAAACTGTTTTTT. The encoded protein is CASSDREEKLFF.

V and J are TRBV5-1 and TRBJ2-1; D possibly corresponds to TRBD2 (6 bases). V was shortened by 0 bases and J by 6 bases, with 16 bases between the two germline ends. The CDR3 extends over 16 amino acids. The germline CDR1 and CDR2 sequences are SGHRS and YFSETQ. Here the CDR3 reads CASSLVSGTPSNEQFF. The CDR3 DNA follows: TGCGCCAGCAGCTTGGTTAGCGGAACACCCAGCAATGAGCAGTTCTTC.

This sequence joins TRBV7-3 and TRBJ2-2, with D possibly being TRBD1 (6 bases). V was clipped by 4 bases and J by 3 bases, with 12 bases between them. The length of the CDR3 is 15 residues. CDR1 SGHTA and CDR2 FQGTGA come from the germline V gene. The CDR3 here is CASSSATGYTGELFF. CDR3 DNA sequence: TGTGCCAGCAGCTCAGCGACAGGCTACACCGGGGAGCTGTTTTTT.

This clone was picked up one time. The chain recombines TRBV19 with TRBJ2-5; the D is unclear. The CDR3 length is 13 residues. V was cut by 3 bases and J by 4 bases, with 9 bases left in between. From germline, CDR1 is LNHDA and CDR2 SQIVND (reference sequence). The CDR3 loop is CASSMLPGETQYF. Here the CDR3 DNA reads TGTGCCAGTAGTATGTTACCCGGAGAGACCCAGTACTTC. Variable domain in full (rest from reference TRBV19 and TRBJ2-5): DGGITQSPKYLFRKEGQNVTLSCEQNLNHDAMYWYRQDPGQGLRLIYYSQIVNDFQKGDIAEGYSVSREKKESFPLTVTSAQKNPTAFYLCASSMLPGETQYFGPGTRLLVL.

The rearrangement links TRBV7-3 to TRBJ2-3, with D uncertain. V lost 2 bases, J lost 3 bases, and 12 bases lay in between. The germline CDR1 and CDR2 sequences are SGHTA and FQGTGA. This CDR3 is built from 15 residues. The CDR3 bases are TGTGCCAGCAGCTTATCGTCTGTAGCTACAGATACGCAGTATTTT. It encodes CASSLSSVATDTQYF.

This chain uses TRBV30 with TRBJ1-2; no definite D call. Germline CDR1 GTSNPN, CDR2 SVGIG (reference sequence). The CDR3 loop spans 12 amino acids. V was trimmed by 2 bases and J by 3 bases, leaving 7 bases between them. The DNA for the CDR3 is TGTGCCTGGAGTTCGGGTGACTATGGCTACACCTTC. This encodes CAWSSGDYGYTF.

The sample holds one count of this clone. CDR3 sequence: CASMANYPTDTQYF. The DNA of the CDR3 is TGTGCCAGCATGGCCAACTATCCCACAGATACGCAGTATTTT. The rearrangement joins TRBV6-5 to TRBJ2-3; D gene uncertain. The CDR3 has 14 residues. The V gene's germline CDR1 is MNHEY and CDR2 SVGAGI. Trimming left V 7 bases short and J 2 bases short, with 13 bases between.

CDR3 DNA: TGTGCCAGCAGCTCGGTTCTGGTCCAAATTGCTGAAGCTTTCTTT. It codes for CASSSVLVQIAEAFF. V usage is TRBV11-2 and J usage is TRBJ1-1; D is uncertain. V dropped 4 bases and J dropped 6 bases, with 18 bases sitting between them. CDR3 size: 15 residues. Germline CDR1 SGHAT, CDR2 FQNNGV.

The CDR3 DNA sequence: TGTGCCAGCAGCTTGGACACAAGCTCTGGAAACACCATATATTTT. Translating it yields CASSLDTSSGNTIYF. V is TRBV5-5 and J is TRBJ1-3; no clear D gene. V shed 0 bases and J shed 0 bases, with 7 bases lying between them. Germline CDR1 SGHKS, CDR2 YYEKEE (reference sequence). This CDR3 has 15 amino acids.